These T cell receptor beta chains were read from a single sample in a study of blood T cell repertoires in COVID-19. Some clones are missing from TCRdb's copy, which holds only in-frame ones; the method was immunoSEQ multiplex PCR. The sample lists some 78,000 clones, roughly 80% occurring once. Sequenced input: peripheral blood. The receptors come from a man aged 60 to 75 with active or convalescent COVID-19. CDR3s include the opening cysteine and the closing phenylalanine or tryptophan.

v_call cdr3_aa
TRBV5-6 CASSWDSSYEQYF
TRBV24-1 CATSDLDRVGDF
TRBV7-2 CASSPTLGQGRADTQYF
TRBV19 CASSTLLGQGAGEAFF
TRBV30 CAWRPTVPGSYEQYF
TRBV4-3 CASSQSSYNSPLHF
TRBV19 CASSILAGQSNTGELFF
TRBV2 CASSPQGYEQYF
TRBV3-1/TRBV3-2 CASSLRLLANEKLFF
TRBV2 CASTEGGVTEAFF
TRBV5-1 CASSISGGRNTEAFF
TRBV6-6 CASTSQGDLGSPLHF
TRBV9 CASSVDPSGEYTDTQYF
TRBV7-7 CASSTNRDNEQFF
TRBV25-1 CASSEQNNEQFF
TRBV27 CASSPTGGTEAFF
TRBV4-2 CASSQDVASTDTQYF
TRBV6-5 CASRPAGYYEQYF
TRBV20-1 CSARVEGGYTF
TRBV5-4 CASSPGTGIVAKNIQYF
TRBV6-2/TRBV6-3 CASSYGGQGSHNEQFF
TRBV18 CASSRLTSGGETDTQYF
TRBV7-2 CASSSNRGSNSPLHF
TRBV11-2 CASSPGTGSYEQYF
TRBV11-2 CASSRLPGGARTGELFF
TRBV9 CASSAFWDNYYGYTF
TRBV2 CASRQSTEAFF
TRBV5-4 CASSLEASSTYEQYF
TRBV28 CASSLQGGVYF
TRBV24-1 CARGRTPDYEQYF
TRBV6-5 CASRSGTGPQETQYF
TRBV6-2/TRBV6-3 CASSYSVRVPRGAFF
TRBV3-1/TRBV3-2 CASSPSSLDYYGYTF
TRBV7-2 CASSLGRGRTMANYGYTF
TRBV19 CASTQPMNTEAFF
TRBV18 CASSLGQDTEAFF
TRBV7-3 CASSSLAGRGETQYF
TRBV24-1 CATSKGVGTSSGNTIYF
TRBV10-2 CASSEAQGNTEAFF
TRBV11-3 CASSSRFQETQYF
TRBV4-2 CASSQLGTENYGYTF
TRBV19 CASRGRGGNQPQHF
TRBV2 CASSDPGNTIYF
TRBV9 CASSVAGITEAFF
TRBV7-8 CASSPGLRTGSYEQYF
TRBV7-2 CASSSQENTEAFF
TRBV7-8 CASSWGTAEQYF
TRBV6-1 CASSETWDRGTYEQYF
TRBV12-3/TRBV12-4 CASRVGGGNTIYF
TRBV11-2 CASSLTQGSEAFF
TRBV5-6 CASTREGTGNTIYF